This T cell receptor (beta chain) was found in a study of OX40 agonist ivuxolimab in advanced cancers. Describing the broader study: The costimulatory receptor OX40 (CD134) was targeted by ivuxolimab, a fully human IgG2 agonistic monoclonal antibody. The dose-escalation cohort was roughly 83% male with a mean age of 60 years, ranging from roughly 20 to 80. Of the roughly 51 patients in dose escalation, approximately 20 had hepatocellular carcinoma, about 15 had melanoma, 9 had renal cell carcinoma and 9 had head and neck cancer. Patients were allowed to have had prior anti-PD-1, anti-PD-L1 or anti-CTLA-4 therapy, and 30% to 40% of the dose-escalation patients had previously received checkpoint inhibitors. Intravenous ivuxolimab was administered to patients every 2 weeks at six dose levels: 0.01, 0.1, 0.3, 1.5, 3 and 10 mg/kg. Partial responses occurred in three dose-escalation patients, of whom one had hepatocellular carcinoma and two had cutaneous melanoma. Peripheral TCRbeta sequencing was intended to test whether TCR sequence diversity was altered and clonal T-cell expansion was caused by ivuxolimab. The monotherapy dose-escalation portion (N ≈ 55 patients) of the phase I ivuxolimab trial is reported in the paper.

Patients with a history of autoimmune disease or receiving systemic immunosuppression were excluded from the trial. In every dose cohort, peripheral blood was drawn for TCR sequencing at baseline, cycle 4 day 1, and cycle 7 day 1. The samples were drawn from a first-in-human, open-label, multicenter phase I dose-escalation trial of ivuxolimab. Adults with locally advanced or metastatic melanoma, renal cell carcinoma, hepatocellular carcinoma or head and neck squamous cell carcinoma were enrolled in the trial. Before TCR sequencing, CD4+ T cells and CD8+ T cells were sorted from peripheral blood as separate populations. This clone was detected a few times. Its antigen is currently not known. Base qualities are not provided; no much larger clone lies one nucleotide away. What the research found in general, with its limitations: At doses of 0.1 to 3.0 mg/kg, clonal expansion of both CD4+ and CD8+ T cells in blood was seen between baseline and week 6. Low levels of normalized T-cell clonal expansion were also seen in some nonresponding patients. The antigen specificity of the peripheral T cells that underwent clonal expansion was not determined. After ivuxolimab, expanded clones were on average more numerous among CD8+ T cells than among CD4+ T cells. In partial responders in the 0.1-3.0 mg/kg groups, normalized peripheral clonal expansion was found to be among the lowest, especially among CD8+ T cells.

The germline V gene sets CDR1 to KGHSY and CDR2 to FQNENV. V lost 1 base and J lost 2 bases; the stretch between them is 12 bases long. Counted from cysteine to phenylalanine, this CDR3 has 15 amino acids. Only CDR3 DNA is held: 45 bases, read in frame from base 1. For sequencing of the TCRbeta CDR3 region, genomic DNA was extracted from the sorted cells. The immunoSEQ Assay was used for sequencing of TCRbeta CDR3 regions. Entries here come from immuneACCESS through TCRdb and include only in-frame sequences with V and J called. Some clones fail to appear in such tables; in the studies checked, an unresolved V gene covers under half of the shortfall, and the cause of the remainder is unknown. Here the sample has 43,000 or so clones; roughly 88% occur a single time. The ten largest clones take up approximately 13% of the sample.

This sequence originates from an adult with an advanced solid tumor such as melanoma, head and neck, liver or kidney cancer. Sequenced material: CD4+ or CD8+ T cells sorted from blood, taken in a trial of the OX40 agonist ivuxolimab. The sequence links TRBV16 to TRBJ2-7, with the D gene call left open. The CDR3 has the sequence CASSQWSAWAYEQYF. The DNA is as follows: TGTGCCAGCAGCCAATGGAGTGCCTGGGCCTACGAGCAGTACTTC.